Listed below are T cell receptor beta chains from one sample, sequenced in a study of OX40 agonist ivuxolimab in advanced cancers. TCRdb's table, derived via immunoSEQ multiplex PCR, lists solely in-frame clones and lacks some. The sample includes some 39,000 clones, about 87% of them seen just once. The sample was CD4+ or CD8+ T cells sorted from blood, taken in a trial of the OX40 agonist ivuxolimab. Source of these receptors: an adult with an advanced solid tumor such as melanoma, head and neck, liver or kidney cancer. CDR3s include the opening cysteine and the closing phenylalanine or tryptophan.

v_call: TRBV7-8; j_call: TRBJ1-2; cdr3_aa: CASSLVRGGQRYTF
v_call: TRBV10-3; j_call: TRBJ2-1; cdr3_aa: CAISRLAGGPPNEQFF
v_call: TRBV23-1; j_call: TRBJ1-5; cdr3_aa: CASRPIPHGPQHF
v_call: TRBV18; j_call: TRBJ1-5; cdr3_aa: CASSQGRSNQPQHF
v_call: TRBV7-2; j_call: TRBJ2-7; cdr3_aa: CASSSWGEIAYEQYF
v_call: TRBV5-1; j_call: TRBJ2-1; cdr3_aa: CASSLAPTGGFHEQFF
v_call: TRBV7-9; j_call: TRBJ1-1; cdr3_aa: CASSLEWPTEAFF
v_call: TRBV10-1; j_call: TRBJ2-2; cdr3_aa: CASSSPTAGTGELFF
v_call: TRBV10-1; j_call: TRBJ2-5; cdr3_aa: CASSYDRGGETQYF
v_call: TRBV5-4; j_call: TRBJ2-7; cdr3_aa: CASSRLHGFNEQYF
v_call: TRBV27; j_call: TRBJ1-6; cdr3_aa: CASTSFLRQSSSSPLHF
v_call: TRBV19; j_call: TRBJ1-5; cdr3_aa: CASSNIAPGLQHF
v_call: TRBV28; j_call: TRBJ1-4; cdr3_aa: CASIEGGRAEKLFF
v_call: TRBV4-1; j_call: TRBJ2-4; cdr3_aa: CASSQAVGPIQYF
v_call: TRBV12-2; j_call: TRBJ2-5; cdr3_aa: CASSTWGQQETQYF
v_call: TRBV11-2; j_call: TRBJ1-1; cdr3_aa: CASNSIAGVNTEAFF
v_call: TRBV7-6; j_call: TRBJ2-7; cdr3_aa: CASSPRTGRGQYF
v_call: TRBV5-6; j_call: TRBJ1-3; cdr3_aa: CASSLSPGQGDSGNTIYF
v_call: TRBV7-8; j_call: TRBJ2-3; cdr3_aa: CASSLKREVFTDTQYF
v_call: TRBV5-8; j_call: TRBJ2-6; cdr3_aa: CASSLGRGKTGANVLTF
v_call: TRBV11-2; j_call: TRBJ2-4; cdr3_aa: CASSPGTAKNIQYF
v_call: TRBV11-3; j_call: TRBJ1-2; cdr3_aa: CASSLGVGDYGYTF
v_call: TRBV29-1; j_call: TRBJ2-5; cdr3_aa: CSAWRQGETQYF
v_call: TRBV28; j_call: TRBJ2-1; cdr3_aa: CASSLVGGSSYNEQFF
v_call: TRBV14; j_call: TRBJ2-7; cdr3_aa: CASSPTEYEQYF
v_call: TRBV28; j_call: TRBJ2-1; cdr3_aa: CASPPARGLEDEQFF
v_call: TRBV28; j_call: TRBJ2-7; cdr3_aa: CASSSIPQNEQYF
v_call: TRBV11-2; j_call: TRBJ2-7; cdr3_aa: CASSLTVVSGTYEQYF
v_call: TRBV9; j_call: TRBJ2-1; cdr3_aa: CASSSPGREGLLVHNEQFF
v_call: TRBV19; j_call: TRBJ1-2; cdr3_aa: CASSSAGIVYGYTF
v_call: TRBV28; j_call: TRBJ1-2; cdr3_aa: CASSLWGWWYGYTF
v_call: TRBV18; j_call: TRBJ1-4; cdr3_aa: CASSPGRNEKLFF
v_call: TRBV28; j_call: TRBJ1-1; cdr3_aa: CASNFIGAGHSNTEAFF
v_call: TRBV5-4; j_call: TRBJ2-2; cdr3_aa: CASSPDRVVVTGELFF
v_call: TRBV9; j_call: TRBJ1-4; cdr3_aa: CASSVSPTAKLFF
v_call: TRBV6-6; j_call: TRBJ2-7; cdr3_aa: CASRPGTGPKEQYF
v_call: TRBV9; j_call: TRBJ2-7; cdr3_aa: CASSVALQGASGKGYEQYF